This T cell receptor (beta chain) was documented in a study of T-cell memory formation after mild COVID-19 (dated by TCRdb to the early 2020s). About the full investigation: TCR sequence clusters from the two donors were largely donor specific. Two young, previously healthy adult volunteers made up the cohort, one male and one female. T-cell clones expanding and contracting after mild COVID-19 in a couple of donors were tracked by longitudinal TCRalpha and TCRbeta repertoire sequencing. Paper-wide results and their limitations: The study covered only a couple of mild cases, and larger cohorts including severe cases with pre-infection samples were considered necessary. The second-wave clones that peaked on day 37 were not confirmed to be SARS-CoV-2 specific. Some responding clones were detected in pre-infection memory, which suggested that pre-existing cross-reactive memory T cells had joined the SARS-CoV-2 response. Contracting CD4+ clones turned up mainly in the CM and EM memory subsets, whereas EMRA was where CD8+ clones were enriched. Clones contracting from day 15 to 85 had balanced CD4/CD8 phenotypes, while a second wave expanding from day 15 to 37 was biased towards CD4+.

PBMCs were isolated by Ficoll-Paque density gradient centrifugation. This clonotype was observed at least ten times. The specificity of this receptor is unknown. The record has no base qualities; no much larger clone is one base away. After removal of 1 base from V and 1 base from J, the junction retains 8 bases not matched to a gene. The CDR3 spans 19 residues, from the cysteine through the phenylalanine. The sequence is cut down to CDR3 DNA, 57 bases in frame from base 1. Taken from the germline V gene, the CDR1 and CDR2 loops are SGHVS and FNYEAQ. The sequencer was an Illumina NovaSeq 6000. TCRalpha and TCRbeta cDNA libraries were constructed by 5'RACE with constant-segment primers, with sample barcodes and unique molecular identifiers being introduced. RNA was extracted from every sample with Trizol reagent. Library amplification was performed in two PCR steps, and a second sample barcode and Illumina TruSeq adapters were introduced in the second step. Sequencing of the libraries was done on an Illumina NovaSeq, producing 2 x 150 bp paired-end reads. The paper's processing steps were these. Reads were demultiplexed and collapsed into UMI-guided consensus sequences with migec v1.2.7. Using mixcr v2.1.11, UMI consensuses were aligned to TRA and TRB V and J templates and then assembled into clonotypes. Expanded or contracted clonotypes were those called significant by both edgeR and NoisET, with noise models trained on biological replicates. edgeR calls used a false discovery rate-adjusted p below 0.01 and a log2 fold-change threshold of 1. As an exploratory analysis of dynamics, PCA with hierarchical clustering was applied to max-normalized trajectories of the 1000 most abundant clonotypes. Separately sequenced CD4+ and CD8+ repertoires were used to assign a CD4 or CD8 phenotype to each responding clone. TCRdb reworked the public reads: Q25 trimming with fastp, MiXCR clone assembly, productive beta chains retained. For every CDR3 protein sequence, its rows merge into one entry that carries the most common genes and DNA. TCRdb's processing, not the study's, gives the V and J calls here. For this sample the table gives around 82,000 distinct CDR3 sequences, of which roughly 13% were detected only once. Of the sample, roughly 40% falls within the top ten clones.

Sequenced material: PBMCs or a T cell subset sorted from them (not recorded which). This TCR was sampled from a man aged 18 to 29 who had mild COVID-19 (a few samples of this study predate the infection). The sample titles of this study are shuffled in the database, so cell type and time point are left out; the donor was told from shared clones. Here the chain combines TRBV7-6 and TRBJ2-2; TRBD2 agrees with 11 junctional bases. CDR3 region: CASSLEEALAGGNTGELFF. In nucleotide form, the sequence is TGTGCCAGCAGCTTAGAAGAGGCGCTAGCGGGGGGGAACACCGGGGAGCTGTTTTTT. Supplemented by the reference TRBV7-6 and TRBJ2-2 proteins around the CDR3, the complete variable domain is GAGVSQSPRYKVTKRGQDVALRCDPISGHVSLYWYRQALGQGPEFLTYFNYEAQQDKSGLPNDRFSAERPEGSISTLTIQRTEQRDSAMYRCASSLEEALAGGNTGELFFGEGSRLTVL.